This T cell receptor beta chain stems from a study of OX40 agonist ivuxolimab in advanced cancers. In the study overall: Hepatocellular carcinoma, melanoma, renal cell or head and neck cancer was diagnosed in the dose-escalation patients.

Germline V lookup: CDR1 SEHNR, CDR2 FQNEAQ (reference sequence). Trimming left V 6 bases short and J 7 bases short, with 16 bases between. The CDR3 loop spans 13 amino acids. Blood sampling was done at baseline, cycle 4 day 1, and cycle 7 day 1. Using immunoSEQ multiplex PCR, the repertoire was profiled, and TCRdb retains in-frame clones only, with some absent. This table has 70,000 to 95,000 clones, around 84% appearing once. The rearrangement joins TRBV7-9 to TRBJ2-7; D might be TRBD2 (6 bases). Sequenced material: CD4+ or CD8+ T cells sorted from blood, taken in a trial of the OX40 agonist ivuxolimab. This receptor was obtained from an adult with an advanced solid tumor such as melanoma, head and neck, liver or kidney cancer. CDR3 DNA sequence: TGTGCCAGCAGGCACTATGGGGCGGGGGAGCAGTACTTC. As protein: CASRHYGAGEQYF. Filled out from reference TRBV7-9 and TRBJ2-7, the complete variable domain reads DTGVSQNPRHKITKRGQNVTFRCDPISEHNRLYWYRQTLGQGPEFLTYFQNEAQLEKSRLLSDRFSAERPKGSFSTLEIQRTEQGDSAMYLCASRHYGAGEQYFGPGTRLTVT.